This entry lists 29 T cell receptor beta chains sequenced from one sample in a study of blood T cell repertoires in COVID-19. Only in-frame clones appear in the TCRdb table, and some are missing; sequencing was by immunoSEQ multiplex PCR. The table shows about 280,000 clones, with roughly 91% occurring only once. Sequencing was performed on peripheral blood. The source is a woman aged 25 to 39 with COVID-19, enrolled during active disease.

The V and J genes are TRBV5-5 and TRBJ2-2; perhaps TRBD2 as D (6 bases). With 3 bases removed from V and 0 bases from J, the gap between germline ends came to 9 bases. Germline CDR1 reads SGHKS; CDR2 reads YYEKEE (reference sequence). This CDR3 spans 15 amino acids. The CDR3 sequence: CASSYSGTNTGELFF. The CDR3 nucleotides read TGTGCCAGCAGCTATAGCGGAACGAACACCGGGGAGCTGTTTTTT. The variable domain in full, with the rest retrieved from reference TRBV5-5 and TRBJ2-2, is DAGVTQSPTHLIKTRGQQVTLRCSPISGHKSVSWYQQVLGQGPQFIFQYYEKEERGRGNFPDRFSARQFPNYSSELNVNALLLGDSALYLCASSYSGTNTGELFFGEGSRLTVL.

The chain links TRBV7-8 to TRBJ2-1; D possibly corresponds to TRBD2 (6 bases). The CDR3 runs to 17 residues. V was trimmed by 3 bases and J by 3 bases, leaving 18 bases between them. From germline, CDR1 is SGHVS and CDR2 FQNEAQ. This CDR3 is CASSFPRGAGIYNEQFF. The CDR3 DNA follows: TGTGCCAGCAGCTTCCCCCGGGGTGCGGGGATCTACAATGAGCAGTTCTTC.

The chain has TRBV28 and TRBJ1-6, with a possible D match to TRBD1 (5 bases). Germline V lookup: CDR1 MDHEN, CDR2 SYDVKM. The ends were cut back, 5 bases at V and 5 bases at J, with 16 bases in the middle. This CDR3 is built from 16 residues. CDR3 coding DNA: TGTGCCAGCAGTCCATACTTGACAGTCAATAATTCACCCCTCCACTTT. Protein sequence: CASSPYLTVNNSPLHF. Based on the CDR3 plus reference TRBV28 and TRBJ1-6, the full variable domain is DVKVTQSSRYLVKRTGEKVFLECVQDMDHENMFWYRQDPGLGLRLIYFSYDVKMKEKGDIPEGYSVSREKKERFSLILESASTNQTSMYLCASSPYLTVNNSPLHFGNGTRLTVT.

The V call is TRBV4-1, the J call TRBJ2-3; 8 nucleotides agree with TRBD2. Germline loops: CDR1 MGHRA, CDR2 YSYEKL. The V segment lost 1 base and the J segment 4 bases; nucleotides outside the gene matches: 10. The CDR3 extends over 17 amino acids. The CDR3 is CASSQAGGRMGADTQYF. As DNA, the CDR3 is TGCGCCAGCAGCCAAGCGGGGGGGCGAATGGGGGCAGATACGCAGTATTTT.

The chain recombines TRBV29-1 with TRBJ2-7; possible D gene TRBD1, 7 bases. Germline V gene lookup returns CDR1 SQVTM and CDR2 ANQGSEA. Trimming took 7 bases from V and 2 from J, leaving 15 bases between them. The CDR3 is 13 residues long. CDR3 DNA sequence: TGCAGCGCCCAGGGGGGCGGTACCTACGAGCAGTACTTC. It is translated as CSAQGGGTYEQYF.

The V call is TRBV5-1, the J call TRBJ2-7; 9 bases align to TRBD1. The CDR3 totals 15 residues. V trimming: 2 bases; J trimming: 4 bases; junction bases outside the gene matches: 7. Germline CDR1 reads SGHRS; CDR2 reads YFSETQ. The CDR3 loop reads CASSFTGTGLYEQYF. The CDR3 bases are TGCGCCAGCAGCTTTACCGGGACAGGGTTGTACGAGCAGTACTTC.

CDR3 region: CASSFGGVRNEQFF. The DNA for the CDR3 is TGTGCCAGCAGCTTTGGAGGGGTGCGTAATGAGCAGTTCTTC. The chain has TRBV5-4 and TRBJ2-1, with D maybe TRBD2 (6 bases). The CDR3 is 14 residues long. Trimming shortened V by 2 bases and J by 7 bases, and 13 bases separated the two germline ends. CDR1 is SGHNT, CDR2 YYREEE, per germline (reference sequence).

The chain couples TRBV7-9 to TRBJ2-1; TRBD1 aligns across 9 bases. Trimming cost V 4 bases and J 2 bases; bases outside gene matches: 3. The germline CDR1 and CDR2 sequences are SEHNR and FQNEAQ (reference sequence). The CDR3 runs 15 residues. The CDR3 here is CASSWGTGPYNEQFF. In nucleotides, the CDR3 is TGTGCCAGCAGCTGGGGGACAGGGCCCTACAATGAGCAGTTCTTC. Full variable domain (remainder filled in from reference TRBV7-9 and TRBJ2-1): DTGVSQNPRHKITKRGQNVTFRCDPISEHNRLYWYRQTLGQGPEFLTYFQNEAQLEKSRLLSDRFSAERPKGSFSTLEIQRTEQGDSAMYLCASSWGTGPYNEQFFGPGTRLTVL.

The chain combines TRBV14 with TRBJ1-5; unclear D gene. The CDR3 sequence is 19 residues long. Germline CDR1 reads SGHDN; CDR2 reads FVKESK. With 0 bases removed from V and 5 bases from J, the gap between germline ends came to 23 bases. CDR3 DNA: TGTGCCAGCAGCCAAGACAGACCGCGGGGAAACTTTTGGGATCAGCCCCAGCATTTT. It yields the protein CASSQDRPRGNFWDQPQHF.

V gene TRBV19 combines with J gene TRBJ2-5; possible D gene TRBD2, 6 bases. Per germline, CDR1 LNHDA and CDR2 SQIVND (reference sequence). V was shortened by 3 bases and J by 2 bases, with 19 bases between the two germline ends. The CDR3 length is 17 residues. The CDR3 DNA is TGTGCCAGTAGTATCCTCCCCGGGGCGGGGAGACAAGAGACCCAGTACTTC. Amino acids: CASSILPGAGRQETQYF. Full variable domain (missing parts from reference TRBV19 and TRBJ2-5): DGGITQSPKYLFRKEGQNVTLSCEQNLNHDAMYWYRQDPGQGLRLIYYSQIVNDFQKGDIAEGYSVSREKKESFPLTVTSAQKNPTAFYLCASSILPGAGRQETQYFGPGTRLLVL.

J is TRBJ2-3 and V is TRBV7-9; TRBD2 matches at 8 bases. V lost 5 bases, J lost 6 bases, and 19 bases stayed unmatched. The CDR3 totals 18 residues. Germline V gene data show CDR1 as SEHNR and CDR2 as FQNEAQ (reference sequence). The CDR3 region is CASSPAGQAGATRDTQYF. Written as DNA, the CDR3 is TGTGCCAGCAGCCCCGCAGGGCAAGCGGGGGCCACAAGGGATACGCAGTATTTT.

V and J are TRBV5-6 and TRBJ2-3, with TRBD2 as a possible D gene (6 bases). The V gene lost 2 bases and the J gene lost 0 bases, with 16 bases spanning the gap. CDR1 and CDR2 (germline): SGHDT, YYEEEE. There are 17 residues in the CDR3. For the CDR3, the DNA is TGTGCCAGCAGCTTTTTGTTAGGCGGGACTAGCACAGATACGCAGTATTTT. Protein product: CASSFLLGGTSTDTQYF.

In DNA form, the CDR3 reads TGCGCCAGCAGCGACAGGGCGAATGGCTACACCTTC. Translating it yields CASSDRANGYTF. This chain joins TRBV5-1 and TRBJ1-2; 7 nucleotides match TRBD1. Trimming cost V 4 bases and J 6 bases; bases outside gene matches: 3. This CDR3 spans 12 amino acids. Germline V gene lookup returns CDR1 SGHRS and CDR2 YFSETQ.

The chain employs TRBV6-5 and TRBJ1-1; D gene unclear. The V gene's germline CDR1 is MNHEY and CDR2 SVGAGI. This CDR3 has 15 residues. The V and J ends lost 3 bases and 0 bases respectively, with 11 bases between them. CDR3 sequence (DNA): TGTGCCAGCAGTTATCAGGCCGGGATGAACACTGAAGCTTTCTTT. Protein product: CASSYQAGMNTEAFF.

Concerning this clone itself: The germline gene is not matched at one end of the junction; a read error may be the cause. The rearrangement joins TRBV5-1 to TRBJ2-1; D might be TRBD1 or TRBD2, each matching 6 bases. Germline values: CDR1 SGHRS, CDR2 YFSETQ. The CDR3 totals 14 residues. The CDR3 reads CASGLGGTYNEQFF. The CDR3, as DNA: TGCGCCAGCGGCTTGGGGGGCACCTACAATGAGCAGTTCTTC.

The chain couples TRBV27 to TRBJ1-1, with TRBD1 matching over 7 bases. This CDR3 has 13 amino acids. Per germline, CDR1 MNHEY and CDR2 SMNVEV (reference sequence). V was pared by 6 bases and J by 11 bases, with 12 bases of the junction left unmatched. The CDR3 DNA sequence: TGTGCCAGCAGGGGATACGACAGGGATGGGGCTTTCTTT. It yields the protein CASRGYDRDGAFF.

The rearrangement joins TRBV5-4 to TRBJ1-3; 11 nucleotides line up with TRBD1. Germline CDR1 is SGHNT and CDR2 is YYREEE (reference sequence). This CDR3 comprises 14 residues. The junction had 5 bases not matched to a gene; V was cut back by 5 bases and J by 7 bases. The CDR3 DNA sequence: TGTGCCAGCAGGCCCGGGACAGGGGGGAACACCATATATTTT. This codes for CASRPGTGGNTIYF.

The chain employs TRBV5-6 and TRBJ2-1; 8 bases are shared with TRBD2. This CDR3 comprises 14 residues. Germline lookup yields CDR1 SGHDT and CDR2 YYEEEE. The V and J ends lost 5 bases and 4 bases, in that order; junction bases with no gene match: 5. CDR3 nucleotides: TGTGCCAGCAGTCGGGGGGGACCTTACAATGAGCAGTTCTTC. It encodes CASSRGGPYNEQFF.

A single count supports this clone. This chain uses TRBV18 with TRBJ1-2; D remains ambiguous. Germline V gene lookup returns CDR1 KGHSH and CDR2 LQKENI. The V end was cut by 3 bases, the J end by 0 bases, with 11 bases between. CDR3 size: 15 residues. The CDR3 DNA reads as TGTGCCAGCTCACCCTCAGCGGGGTCTAACTATGGCTACACCTTC. It translates to CASSPSAGSNYGYTF.

V is TRBV18 and J is TRBJ1-1, with 8 bases that match TRBD1. Germline trimming cut 0 bases from V and 0 bases from J; bases unmatched to any gene: 9. The length of the CDR3 is 18 residues. From germline, CDR1 is KGHSH and CDR2 LQKENI. The DNA for the CDR3 is TGTGCCAGCTCACCACCCGGTTTGCAGGGGGCTTTGAACACTGAAGCTTTCTTT. Protein product: CASSPPGLQGALNTEAFF.

This clone is a singleton in its sample. V and J are TRBV7-9 and TRBJ1-2; 7 nucleotides agree with TRBD1. The J segment lost 2 bases and the V segment lost 6 bases, leaving 6 bases of the junction unmatched. The CDR3 extends over 14 amino acids. Looked up from germline, CDR1 is SEHNR and CDR2 is FQNEAQ (reference sequence). The CDR3 spells CASRTGFLNYGYTF. Written as DNA, the CDR3 is TGTGCCAGCAGGACAGGGTTCCTAAACTATGGCTACACCTTC.

The gene calls are TRBV24-1 and TRBJ1-1; no clear D. V lost 5 bases, J lost 1 base, and 13 bases lay in between. Germline loops: CDR1 KGHDR, CDR2 SFDVKD. The CDR3 contains 15 residues. The CDR3 DNA follows: TGTGCCACCAGTGGCGCCTCAGCGGCGAACACTGAAGCTTTCTTT. Protein product: CATSGASAANTEAFF.

The chain combines TRBV4-1 with TRBJ1-3; 9 positions agree with TRBD1. The CDR3 is 18 residues long. Germline V lookup: CDR1 MGHRA, CDR2 YSYEKL. J gave up 1 base and V 2 bases, and 9 bases lay outside the gene matches. Here the CDR3 reads CASSQFTTGGYSGNTIYF. The CDR3 bases are TGCGCCAGCAGCCAATTTACGACAGGGGGATATTCTGGAAACACCATATATTTT.

The rearrangement links TRBV5-1 to TRBJ2-3, with D tentatively TRBD2 (5 bases). CDR1 and CDR2 from the germline V gene are SGHRS and YFSETQ. V was shortened by 5 bases and J by 0 bases, with 13 bases between the two germline ends. The CDR3 sequence is 15 residues long. CDR3 loop: CASRTAVISTDTQYF. The CDR3 nucleotides are TGCGCCAGCAGAACAGCGGTGATCAGCACAGATACGCAGTATTTT.

J is TRBJ2-1 and V is TRBV6-5; D is undetermined. Per the germline V gene, CDR1 is MNHEY and CDR2 is SVGAGI. The CDR3 contains 13 residues. Trimming stripped 6 bases from V and 4 bases from J, with 10 bases between. The CDR3 region is CASRGQRYNEQFF. CDR3 nucleotides: TGTGCCAGCAGGGGTCAGCGATACAATGAGCAGTTCTTC.

This sequence joins TRBV28 and TRBJ1-2, with D possibly TRBD1 on 6 matching bases. V lost 1 base to trimming and J lost 7 bases, with 16 bases between them. Per germline, CDR1 MDHEN and CDR2 SYDVKM. This CDR3 is 15 amino acids long. In DNA, the CDR3 is TGTGCCAGCAGTTTATACGGCAGGCAGGGGAGTGGCTACACCTTC. Protein product: CASSLYGRQGSGYTF.

The genes are TRBV10-1 and TRBJ2-1, with unresolved D. CDR1 and CDR2 (germline): WNHNN, SYGVQD (reference sequence). V was pared by 3 bases and J by 7 bases, with 4 bases between. The CDR3 totals 11 residues. CDR3 residues: CASSDRNEQFF. The CDR3 DNA follows: TGCGCCAGCAGTGACAGGAATGAGCAGTTCTTC.

The sample holds a few counts of this clone. The chain uses TRBV12-5 and TRBJ2-1; 13 bases are shared with TRBD2. Germline V gene data show CDR1 as LGHNT and CDR2 as FRNRAP. The CDR3 runs to 17 residues. V shed 1 base and J 8 bases; nucleotides not matched to a gene: 8. CDR3 in amino acids: CASGLGTGLAGADEQFF. The DNA of the CDR3 is TGTGCTAGTGGTTTGGGCACTGGACTAGCGGGGGCGGATGAGCAGTTCTTC.

The gene calls are TRBV2 and TRBJ1-2; a weak D match, TRBD1 (6 bases). Germline V lookup: CDR1 SNHLY, CDR2 FYNNEI. V lost 0 bases to trimming and J lost 0 bases, with 20 bases between them. CDR3 length equals 19 residues. The DNA for the CDR3 is TGTGCCAGCAGTGAAGCGAGGGGGATAGGGACGGAGTCTAACTATGGCTACACCTTC. This codes for CASSEARGIGTESNYGYTF.